This T cell receptor beta chain was recorded in a study of blood T cell repertoires in COVID-19. This clone was counted between two and nine times. How the authors handled the data: From reference gene primer amplification, estimates of nucleated cell counts were derived. Profiled with immunoSEQ multiplex PCR; TCRdb holds only in-frame clones, not every one. The V and J calls and clone size were taken over from that table, and D and trimming were inferred from the DNA. The sample contains some 340,000 clones, roughly nine tenths of which appear only once. Categorization into cohorts depended on clinical history that participants reported. Exposed volunteers were people who met a COVID-19 case within 2 weeks before study entry. This CDR3 region has 14 residues. Germline CDR1 SGHRS, CDR2 YFSETQ. The V and J ends lost 4 bases and 4 bases respectively, with 14 bases between them.

This sequence originates from a woman aged 30 to 39 who had been exposed to COVID-19. Sequencing input: PBMCs or T cells enriched from blood (not recorded which). The chain recombines TRBV5-1 with TRBJ1-2; D is undetermined. The CDR3 nucleotides read TGCGCCAGCAGCCCTGGACTGAGCTTCTATGGCTACACCTTC. It translates to CASSPGLSFYGYTF.